This TCR beta chain was found in a study of technical replicates of blood from a few donors. Assay: immunoSEQ multiplex PCR; the TCRdb copy retains only in-frame clones and omits some. The table records some 70,000 clones, about 97% of them present only once. The germline V gene has CDR1 SEHNR and CDR2 FQNEAQ (reference sequence). The CDR3 length is 12 residues. Deletions cut 5 bases from V and 4 bases from J, with 7 bases between. The chain uses TRBV7-9 and TRBJ2-3; D gene unclear. The sample comprised T cells isolated from PBMCs. This receptor was taken from a human donor in good health. As DNA, the CDR3 is TGTGCCAGCAGCCAGTCCGCAGATACGCAGTATTTT. Protein sequence: CASSQSADTQYF.